This record concerns one T cell receptor beta chain sequence. This clone was counted a single time. Its binding antigen is unknown. The sample holds no much larger clone one base away, and base qualities are not on file. TCRbeta CDR3 regions were amplified from genomic DNA by means of the immunoSEQ Assay, a bias-controlled multiplex PCR. Per the authors' processing: Within the assay, amplification of reference gene primers was used to estimate how many nucleated cells each sample contained. Sequence reads were collapsed and filtered to measure the absolute abundance of every unique TCRbeta CDR3 rearrangement. For each sample, productive Simpson clonality was calculated as the square root of Simpson's diversity index across productive rearrangements. In its TCRdb copy, this immuneACCESS table keeps in-frame sequences only and misses some clones. Where compared with another copy, unresolved V genes explain less than half of these, and the others have no known cause. D and trimming come from the DNA, and the V and J calls and clone size come from that table. The sample includes about 230,000 clones, with approximately 90% observed a single time. Around 15% of the sample is taken by the ten largest.

This sample stems from a study of blood T cell repertoires in COVID-19 (dated by TCRdb to about 2020). Describing the broader study: Samples from collaborators originated in the United States, Italy and Spain and spanned both the acute and convalescent phases of COVID-19. Where HLA class I and class II types were available, the types were taken from metadata supplied by the sample provider, not from assay-based typing. The material from the prospective study consisted of cDNA or gDNA derived from T cells, B-cell-depleted T cells, or PBMCs. Deeply sampled blood TCRbeta repertoires from subjects exposed to, actively infected with, or recovered from COVID-19 were included in the dataset. The repertoires were released in a freely available public database intended as a resource for research on the immune response to SARS-CoV-2. Samples were obtained from the ongoing ImmuneRACE study (first 160 participants) and from 1,000 to 1,500 subjects provided by 6 global collaborators. The sample metadata nearly always contained a de-identified subject ID, COVID-19 status, age in years and sex. General study outcomes and caveats: The amount of clinical and demographic metadata varied by source and participant and was provided uncurated.

Enrolling through a virtual design, the prospective study's participants ranged in age from roughly 18 to 100 years and lived across more than 20 United States geographic areas. Cohort assignment in the prospective study relied on participant-reported clinical history from a screening survey and a study questionnaire. Recovered participants in ImmuneRACE Cohort 3 were defined as having two consecutive negative NP/OP PCR tests, clearance from a healthcare professional, or resolution of symptoms. Mobile phlebotomists in the prospective study collected whole blood, serum and a nasopharyngeal or oropharyngeal swab from every participant. Over a roughly two-month period, participants in the prospective study had the option of providing additional blood draws and questionnaires. Before DNA extraction, blood samples from the prospective study were shipped at room temperature or frozen. This sequence originates from a man between 18 and 35 years old who had recovered from COVID-19. The source material was PBMCs or T cells enriched from blood (not recorded which).

The CDR3 protein is CASSLVSGVTFF. The DNA sequence reads TGTGCCAGCAGCTTGGTTTCGGGGGTGACTTTCTTT. This sequence uses TRBV5-4 and TRBJ1-1; possibly the D gene is TRBD1, per 5 matching bases. According to the germline V gene (reference sequence), CDR1 reads SGHNT and CDR2 reads YYREEE. The CDR3 starts with the cysteine, ends with the phenylalanine, and has 12 residues. Only CDR3 DNA remains: 36 bases, in frame from the first base. The V and J ends are trimmed by 0 bases and 12 bases, leaving 12 bases between them. With the portions outside the CDR3 filled from the reference TRBV5-4 and TRBJ1-1 genes, the complete variable region becomes ETGVTQSPTHLIKTRGQQVTLRCSSQSGHNTVSWYQQALGQGPQFIFQYYREEENGRGNFPPRFSGLQFPNYSSELNVNALELDDSALYLCASSLVSGVTFFGQGTRLTVV.